These 23 T cell receptor beta chains share one sample of origin, sequenced in a study of blood T cells in healthy people across ages. Alongside a J-beta primer mix, a sample-barcoded 5' primer served in a second PCR lasting about 7 to 12 cycles. TCRdb reprocessed the 5' RACE reads with MiXCR, giving one entry per CDR3 protein. Of roughly 500,000 distinct CDR3 sequences listed, 27% were seen once; the top ten hold 18%. The material sequenced was blood. The receptors come from a woman in her sixties or seventies in good health.

V usage is TRBV7-2 and J usage is TRBJ1-3, with no clear D. CDR1 is SGHTA and CDR2 is FQGNSA in the germline V gene. V dropped 1 base and J dropped 5 bases, with 6 bases sitting between them. CDR3 length equals 13 residues. This chain's CDR3 is CASSLVVRNTIYF. CDR3 DNA sequence: TGTGCCAGCAGCTTAGTTGTGCGAAACACCATATATTTT.

The chain couples TRBV10-3 to TRBJ2-7, with 16 nucleotides matching TRBD2. V was pared by 9 bases and J by 1 base, with 9 bases of the junction left unmatched. The germline CDR1 and CDR2 sequences are ENHRY and SYGVKD. This CDR3 has 17 residues. CDR3 nucleotide sequence: TGTGCCATACTACTCGGGACTAGCGGGGGGGCTTCCTACGAGCAGTACTTC. This codes for CAILLGTSGGASYEQYF.

The chain uses TRBV7-9 and TRBJ2-3, with D unresolved. Germline lookup yields CDR1 SEHNR and CDR2 FQNEAQ (reference sequence). V dropped 5 bases and J dropped 2 bases, with 14 bases sitting between them. The CDR3 totals 15 residues. The CDR3, as DNA: TGTGCCAGCAGCCCCGGGTCTTACTACACAGATACGCAGTATTTT. Amino acid sequence: CASSPGSYYTDTQYF.

This clonotype was counted only a few times. The J gene is TRBJ2-4, the V gene TRBV5-1; D is possibly TRBD1 (7 bases). V dropped 0 bases and J dropped 8 bases, with 21 bases sitting between them. The CDR3 is 17 amino acids. Germline V gives CDR1 SGHRS, CDR2 YFSETQ. This CDR3 reads CASSLGTTTGAVYIQYF. CDR3 DNA sequence: TGCGCCAGCAGCTTGGGGACTACCACAGGGGCCGTATACATTCAGTACTTC.

The rearrangement links TRBV21-1 to TRBJ2-1; the table assigns TRBD2, which was not confirmed against the DNA. TRBV21-1 is a documented pseudogene. The length of the CDR3 is 17 residues. The DNA of the CDR3 is TGTGCCAGCAGCAAAGTATTTGGTCCTAGCGGCCACAATGAGCAGTTCTTC. Its protein is CASSKVFGPSGHNEQFF.

This chain connects TRBV3-1 to TRBJ2-7; possible D gene TRBD1, 6 bases. Trimming left V 2 bases short and J 6 bases short, with 14 bases between. Germline V gives CDR1 LGHDT, CDR2 YNNKEL (reference sequence). The CDR3 runs 14 residues. CDR3 region: CASSQMADSREQYF. In nucleotides, the CDR3 is TGTGCCAGCAGCCAAATGGCGGACAGCCGCGAGCAGTACTTC.

The J gene is TRBJ2-2, the V gene TRBV5-1; D tentatively reads TRBD1 or TRBD2 (5 bases each). Trimming cost V 5 bases and J 6 bases, with 17 bases left between them. CDR1 and CDR2 from the germline V gene are SGHRS and YFSETQ. The CDR3 extends over 15 amino acids. CDR3 amino acids: CASSGGTARPGELFF. The CDR3 region has the DNA TGCGCCAGCAGTGGTGGGACCGCCCGACCCGGGGAGCTGTTTTTT.

This chain joins TRBV29-1 and TRBJ2-5; tentatively, D is TRBD1 (6 bases). The CDR3 is 14 residues long. Germline lookup yields CDR1 SQVTM and CDR2 ANQGSEA. V lost 3 bases and J 5 bases, leaving 16 bases between the germline ends. The CDR3 coding sequence is TGCAGCGTTGACCCTGGGGGCTCGGGGGAGACCCAGTACTTC. This gives the protein CSVDPGGSGETQYF.

A few counts support this clonotype. The V and J genes are TRBV12-3 or TRBV12-4 and TRBJ2-3; 7 positions agree with TRBD2. This CDR3 is built from 15 residues. J gave up 0 bases and V 6 bases, and 6 bases lay outside the gene matches. The CDR3 DNA reads TGTGCCAGCAGCTTGAAGCGGGGTAGCACAGATACGCAGTATTTT. Translated, it gives CASSLKRGSTDTQYF.

This clonotype was observed once. The chain links TRBV5-1 to TRBJ2-1; D unresolved. This CDR3 is 14 amino acids long. CDR1 and CDR2 (germline): SGHRS, YFSETQ. V was cut by 4 bases and J by 6 bases, with 14 bases left in between. Written as DNA, the CDR3 is TGCGCCAGCAGCCCCGACCCTCGCAGCAATGAGCAGTTCTTC. It codes for CASSPDPRSNEQFF.

The chain employs TRBV6-4 and TRBJ2-7; 7 positions match TRBD1. The end of the DNA fits TRBJ2-1 better, so the J call may be wrong. The CDR3 length is 14 residues. Germline assignment: CDR1 MRHNA and CDR2 SNTAGT. For the CDR3, the DNA is TGTGCCAGCAGTACCGACAGGGTATCAAATGAGCAGTTCTTC. It specifies CASSTDRVSNEQFF.

This clonotype occurred once. The genes are TRBV6-5 and TRBJ1-1; a weak D match, TRBD1 (6 bases). The CDR3 consists of 20 residues. Deletions cut 0 bases from V and 3 bases from J, with 26 bases between. The germline gives CDR1 MNHEY, CDR2 SVGAGI. CDR3 DNA sequence: TGTGCCAGCAGTTACTCCAGGGGCTTTAGGACACTTAGGGGGGACACTGAAGCTTTCTTT. Its translation: CASSYSRGFRTLRGDTEAFF.

This clonotype has just a few counts. The chain joins TRBV6-6 to TRBJ2-5; 12 positions agree with TRBD2. The CDR3 has 16 residues. Trimming removed 6 bases from V and 2 bases from J; junction bases left unmatched: 7. Germline V gene sequence: CDR1 MNHNY, CDR2 SVGAGI (reference sequence). The CDR3 bases are TGTGCCAGCAGATTATCTAGCGGGGGGGAGCAAGAGACCCAGTACTTC. Protein: CASRLSSGGEQETQYF.

This clonotype was detected ten times or more. This rearrangement joins TRBV6-2 or TRBV6-3 to TRBJ2-5, with a tentative D call TRBD2 (5 bases). Germline-derived CDR1 and CDR2 are MNHEY and SVGEGT. Trimming removed 2 bases at V and 2 bases at J, with 9 bases between. CDR3 length equals 14 residues. CDR3 region: CASSYPTIQETQYF. The CDR3, as DNA: TGTGCCAGCAGTTACCCGACTATACAAGAGACCCAGTACTTC.

This clonotype was detected once. The chain couples TRBV20-1 to TRBJ2-5, with TRBD2 matching 7 bases. With 5 bases clipped from V and 1 base from J, the junction kept 10 bases outside the gene matches. The CDR3 runs 15 residues. Per the germline V gene, CDR1 is DFQATT and CDR2 is SNEGSKA (reference sequence). In DNA form, the CDR3 reads TGCAGTGCTTCCTCCCATGGGGGGGGCCAAGAGACCCAGTACTTC. Its translation is CSASSHGGGQETQYF.

With respect to this clonotype: Compared with germline, one end of the junction differs, possibly owing to a read error. V and J are TRBV3-1 and TRBJ1-2, with a tentative D call TRBD1 (5 bases). Germline assignment: CDR1 LGHDT and CDR2 YNNKEL (reference sequence). The CDR3 consists of 12 residues. This CDR3 reads CVSGGQSYGYTF. The CDR3 coding sequence is TGTGTCAGCGGGGGTCAGAGCTATGGCTACACCTTC. Drawing the rest from reference TRBV3-1 and TRBJ1-2, the complete variable domain is DTAVSQTPKYLVTQMGNDKSIKCEQNLGHDTMYWYKQDSKKFLKIMFSYNNKELIINETVPNRFSPKSPDKAHLNLHINSLELGDSAVYFCVSGGQSYGYTFGSGTRLTVV.

Comment on this clonotype: The junction differs from germline at one of its ends, possibly a read error. J is TRBJ2-3 and V is TRBV27; D gene ambiguous. The CDR3 is 12 residues long. Germline V gene data show CDR1 as MNHEY and CDR2 as SMNVEV (reference sequence). The CDR3 spells CASSHLDDTQCF. CDR3 nucleotides: TGTGCCAGCAGCCACCTGGACGATACGCAGTGTTTT.

Note on this clonotype: A much bigger clone sits one base away, suggesting this may be a read error. V usage is TRBV7-9 and J usage is TRBJ1-2; 11 nucleotides match TRBD1. Germline V gene sequence: CDR1 SEHNR, CDR2 FQNEAQ (reference sequence). This CDR3 region has 14 residues. The CDR3 spells CASSSGQGVDGYAF. The CDR3 DNA reads as TGTGCCAGCAGCTCGGGACAGGGGGTTGATGGCTACGCCTTC.

This chain links TRBV12-3 or TRBV12-4 with TRBJ2-3, with D possibly TRBD1 on 5 matching bases. Trimming stripped 1 base from V and 3 bases from J, with 8 bases between. This CDR3 spans 14 amino acids. CDR3 sequence reads: CASSLGQITDTQYF. The DNA for the CDR3 is TGTGCCAGCAGTTTAGGACAGATAACAGATACGCAGTATTTT.

V and J are TRBV20-1 and TRBJ2-1, with D tentatively TRBD2 (5 bases). CDR3 size: 14 residues. Germline V gene lookup returns CDR1 DFQATT and CDR2 SNEGSKA (reference sequence). Trimming removed 4 bases at V and 4 bases at J, with 14 bases between. The CDR3 protein is CSANDPRVYNEQFF. CDR3 sequence (DNA): TGCAGTGCTAATGACCCGAGGGTTTACAATGAGCAGTTCTTC.

The chain carries TRBV20-1 and TRBJ1-2; TRBD1 matches at 7 bases. There are 15 residues in the CDR3. J lost 2 bases, V lost 0 bases, and 6 bases had no gene match. CDR1 is DFQATT, CDR2 SNEGSKA, per germline (reference sequence). This CDR3 is CSARERQGRNYGYTF. CDR3 bases: TGCAGTGCTAGAGAAAGACAGGGAAGAAACTATGGCTACACCTTC.

This clonotype has only a few counts. This chain joins TRBV5-1 and TRBJ2-5; TRBD2 is a possible D gene (5 bases). There are 14 residues in the CDR3. Trimming removed 4 bases from V and 4 bases from J, with 14 bases in between. CDR1 is SGHRS and CDR2 is YFSETQ in the germline V gene. CDR3 in amino acids: CASSGREVGETQYF. CDR3 in DNA: TGCGCCAGCAGCGGCCGGGAAGTAGGAGAGACCCAGTACTTC.

The genes are TRBV10-3 and TRBJ2-5; possible D gene TRBD1, 5 bases. Trimming pared 3 bases from V and 1 base from J, leaving 9 bases between. The CDR3 loop spans 14 amino acids. CDR1 and CDR2 from the germline V gene are ENHRY and SYGVKD. CDR3 bases: TGTGCCATCAGTGAAGGCAGGGTCCAAGAGACCCAGTACTTC. Translating gives CAISEGRVQETQYF.